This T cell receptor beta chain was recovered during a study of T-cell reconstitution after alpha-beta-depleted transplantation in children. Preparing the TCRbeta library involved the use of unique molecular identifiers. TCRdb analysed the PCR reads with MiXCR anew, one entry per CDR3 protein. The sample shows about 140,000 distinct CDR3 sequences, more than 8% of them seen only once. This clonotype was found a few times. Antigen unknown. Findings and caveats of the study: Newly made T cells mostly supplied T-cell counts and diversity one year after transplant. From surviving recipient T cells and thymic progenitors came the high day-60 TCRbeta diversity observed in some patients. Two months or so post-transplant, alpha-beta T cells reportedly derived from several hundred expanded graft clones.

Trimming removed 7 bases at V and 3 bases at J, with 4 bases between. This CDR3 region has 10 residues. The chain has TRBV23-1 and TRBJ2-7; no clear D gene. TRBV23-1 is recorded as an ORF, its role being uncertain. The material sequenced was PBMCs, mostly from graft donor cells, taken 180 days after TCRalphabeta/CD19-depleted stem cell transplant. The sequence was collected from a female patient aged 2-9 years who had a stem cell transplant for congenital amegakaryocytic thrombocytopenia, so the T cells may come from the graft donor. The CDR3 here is CASTHYEQYF. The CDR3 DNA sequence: TGCGCCAGCACCCACTACGAGCAGTACTTC.